This TCR beta chain was captured by sequencing in a study of blood T cell repertoires in COVID-19 (dated by TCRdb to 2020 to 2021). Context from the whole study: Collaborator samples came from the United States, Italy and Spain and covered acute and convalescent phases of COVID-19. Where available, HLA class I and class II types were taken from metadata supplied by the sample provider and were not determined by assay-based typing. Deeply sampled blood TCRbeta repertoires from subjects exposed to, actively infected with, or recovered from COVID-19 were included in the dataset. Sample metadata almost always included a de-identified subject ID, COVID-19 status, age in years and sex. The material from the prospective study consisted of cDNA or gDNA derived from T cells, B-cell-depleted T cells, or PBMCs. Samples came from the ongoing ImmuneRACE study (first 160 participants) plus 1,254 subjects from 6 global collaborators. The repertoires were released in a freely available public database intended as a resource for research on the immune response to SARS-CoV-2.

The paper's findings and limits, for the study overall: Clinical and demographic metadata were provided uncurated, with the amount varying by source and participant.

On this clone itself: Its antigen is currently not known. Base-call qualities are not available, and no considerably larger clone is one nucleotide away.

TCRbeta CDR3 regions were amplified from genomic DNA by means of the immunoSEQ Assay, a bias-controlled multiplex PCR. Per the source publication's procedure: The number of nucleated cells in each sample was estimated by amplification of reference gene primers within the assay. To quantify the absolute abundance of each unique TCRbeta CDR3 rearrangement, sequence reads were collapsed and filtered. For each sample, productive Simpson clonality was calculated by taking the square root of Simpson's diversity index across productive rearrangements. The table comes from immuneACCESS by way of TCRdb, which keeps in-frame sequences with V and J called. Part of the clones is missing from these tables; in studies checked, under half for an unresolved V gene and the rest for unknown reasons. The V and J calls and clone size were taken over from that table, and D and trimming were inferred from the DNA. In this sample the table shows roughly 160,000 clones, more than 75% of which occur a single time. Roughly 5% of the sample belongs to the ten largest clones.

In Seattle, one collaborating source enrolled patients while the infection was active and tracked those patients longitudinally over the course of disease. Each collaborating institution followed its own protocols to collect whole blood in K2EDTA tubes. For TCRbeta analysis, collaborators shipped samples in one of three forms: frozen whole blood, isolated PBMCs, or DNA extracted from either of those sample types. This receptor was obtained from a man between 18 and 35 years old with COVID-19, enrolled during active disease. Sequenced sample: peripheral blood.

The base sequence is TGTGCCAGCAGTCGGCCGGGACAGCTGAACACTGAAGCTTTCTTT. Its coded protein is CASSRPGQLNTEAFF. Recombination joined TRBV6-5 with TRBJ1-1, and TRBD1 aligns with 7 junction nucleotides. Ends trimmed: V by 5 bases, J by 0 bases; bases unmatched to a gene: 6. According to the germline V gene, CDR1 reads MNHEY and CDR2 reads SVGAGI. The CDR3 spans 15 residues, from the cysteine through the phenylalanine. The read is trimmed to its CDR3 DNA, 45 bases read in frame from base 1.